This T cell receptor beta chain was sequenced in a study of T cells in narcolepsy. Regarding the study as a whole: Autoreactive clonotypes reportedly recurred in blood of same and different patients, not controls.

This CDR3 has 14 amino acids. Germline V gene data show CDR1 as LNHDA and CDR2 as SQIVND (reference sequence). V shed 10 bases, J shed 2 bases, and the junction held 5 bases outside the gene matches. On this clone itself: Its specificity is not known.

TCRdb keeps only in-frame clones here, not all; method: immunoSEQ multiplex PCR. The profile shows roughly 30,000 clones, around 79% of them singletons. The chain links TRBV19 to TRBJ2-4, with 10 bases matching TRBD2. The sample taken for sequencing was memory (CD45RA-) CD4+ T cells from blood. This receptor was identified in a human donor in good health. CDR3 protein: CAKREGRSKNIQYF. The CDR3 nucleotides are TGTGCCAAGCGGGAGGGCCGATCCAAAAACATTCAGTACTTC.